This entry concerns a single TCR beta chain. This specimen comes from a study of blood T cell repertoires in COVID-19. Turning to the study itself: PBMCs, B-cell-depleted T cells, or T cells were the source of the cDNA or gDNA that made up the material.

With 5 bases clipped from V and 7 bases from J, the junction kept 6 bases outside the gene matches. CDR3 length: 13 residues. Germline V gene data show CDR1 as LNHDA and CDR2 as SQIVND (reference sequence). In the original processing: Cell counts per sample came from amplifying reference gene primers. Assay used: immunoSEQ multiplex PCR; TCRdb lists only in-frame clones, some missing. The V and J calls and clone size were taken over from that table, and D and trimming were inferred from the DNA. Counted here are about 41,000 clones, about 90% occurring once; the ten biggest clones make up around 4%. The chain employs TRBV19 and TRBJ2-7; the match to TRBD1 covers 9 bases. The TCR comes from a man aged 55 to 70 with acute or convalescent COVID-19. The sample consisted of peripheral blood. CDR3 DNA: TGTGCCAGTAGTCCTCGGACAGGGGTTGAGCAGTACTTC. As protein: CASSPRTGVEQYF.